Below are 29 T cell receptor beta chains sequenced from a single sample in a study of control samples from healthy donors and cancer patients. Clones were sequenced by immunoSEQ multiplex PCR, and TCRdb holds only the in-frame ones, with some missing. The sample carries about 170,000 clones, around 92% recorded once. Source material: blood. The source is a woman aged 25 to 39 in good health.

This chain joins TRBV2 and TRBJ1-5; 9 nucleotides agree with TRBD1. CDR1 SNHLY and CDR2 FYNNEI come from the germline V gene. There are 14 residues in the CDR3. The V gene end was trimmed by 6 bases and the J gene end by 5 bases; junction bases not matched to a gene: 5. CDR3 DNA sequence: TGTGCCAGCAGATTACAGGGGGCTTATCAGCCCCAGCATTTT. This translates into CASRLQGAYQPQHF.

The chain uses TRBV4-2 and TRBJ2-5, with TRBD1 as a possible D gene (6 bases). The CDR3 loop spans 13 amino acids. V was cut by 2 bases and J by 5 bases, with 9 bases left in between. Per the germline V gene, CDR1 is LGHNA and CDR2 is YNFKEQ. The CDR3 DNA sequence: TGTGCCAGCAGCCAAACAGGGAGTGAGACCCAGTACTTC. Translating gives CASSQTGSETQYF.

This chain links TRBV6-5 with TRBJ2-3, with TRBD2 matching over 13 bases. The CDR3 spans 15 residues. Trimming took 6 bases from V and 4 from J; bases not matched to a gene: 4. The germline V gene has CDR1 MNHEY and CDR2 SVGAGI. In nucleotides, the CDR3 is TGTGCCAGCAGCCCCGGGACTAGCGGGGCAGATACGCAGTATTTT. This translates into CASSPGTSGADTQYF.

V and J are TRBV13 and TRBJ1-4, with D perhaps TRBD1 (5 bases). Trimming cost V 2 bases and J 7 bases, with 14 bases left between them. The CDR3 totals 15 residues. CDR1 and CDR2 (germline): PRHDT, FYEKMQ (reference sequence). The CDR3 DNA reads as TGTGCCAGCAGCTTATCCCCGCAGGGAACTGAAAAACTGTTTTTT. Translating it yields CASSLSPQGTEKLFF.

The chain recombines TRBV6-4 with TRBJ1-5; 8 nucleotides line up with TRBD1. V shed 3 bases, J shed 2 bases, and the junction held 3 bases outside the gene matches. This CDR3 is built from 15 residues. Germline V gene lookup returns CDR1 MRHNA and CDR2 SNTAGT. CDR3 in amino acids: CASSEQGDGNQPQHF. Written as DNA, the CDR3 is TGTGCCAGCAGTGAACAGGGGGACGGCAATCAGCCCCAGCATTTT.

The chain has TRBV28 and TRBJ1-5; no definite D call. The germline V and J ends were trimmed by 2 bases and 2 bases, with 4 bases remaining between them. Germline CDR1 reads MDHEN; CDR2 reads SYDVKM. This CDR3 region has 13 residues. CDR3 amino acids: CASSLDGNQPQHF. DNA of the CDR3: TGTGCCAGCAGTTTAGACGGCAATCAGCCCCAGCATTTT. The full variable domain, completed using reference TRBV28 and TRBJ1-5, is DVKVTQSSRYLVKRTGEKVFLECVQDMDHENMFWYRQDPGLGLRLIYFSYDVKMKEKGDIPEGYSVSREKKERFSLILESASTNQTSMYLCASSLDGNQPQHFGDGTRLSIL.

J is TRBJ2-7 and V is TRBV11-3; TRBD2 matches at 12 bases. With V trimmed by 8 bases and J by 5 bases, 4 bases remained unmatched. The CDR3 contains 13 residues. The germline gives CDR1 SGHNT, CDR2 YENEEA. The CDR3 is CASPSGGADEQYF. CDR3 nucleotides: TGTGCCAGCCCTAGCGGGGGGGCCGACGAGCAGTACTTC.

This chain uses TRBV5-1 with TRBJ2-3; a weak D match, TRBD2 (6 bases). The germline CDR1 and CDR2 sequences are SGHRS and YFSETQ. V was shortened by 0 bases and J by 5 bases, with 16 bases between the two germline ends. This CDR3 has 16 amino acids. CDR3 region: CASSLALGRGRDTQYF. DNA of the CDR3: TGCGCCAGCAGCTTGGCCCTCGGGCGGGGTAGAGATACGCAGTATTTT.

The rearrangement uses TRBV18 and TRBJ2-7; 9 bases are shared with TRBD1. Germline V lookup: CDR1 KGHSH, CDR2 LQKENI. This CDR3 is 16 amino acids long. With 4 bases clipped from V and 0 bases from J, the junction kept 7 bases outside the gene matches. For the CDR3, the DNA is TGTGCCAGCTCACAATCCGGGACAGGGAGCTCCTACGAGCAGTACTTC. Its protein product is CASSQSGTGSSYEQYF.

J is TRBJ1-2 and V is TRBV11-2; D unresolved. Germline V gives CDR1 SGHAT, CDR2 FQNNGV. The CDR3 length is 14 residues. V was pared by 5 bases and J by 2 bases, with 12 bases between. The CDR3 spells CASSTLGGNYGYTF. As DNA, the CDR3 is TGTGCCAGCAGCACCTTGGGCGGGAACTATGGCTACACCTTC.

V is TRBV6-5 and J is TRBJ1-2; no firm D call. The V end lost 2 bases, the J end lost 4 bases, and 8 bases lay between the germline ends. Germline V gives CDR1 MNHEY, CDR2 SVGAGI. The CDR3 is 13 amino acids. The CDR3 nucleotides read TGTGCCAGCAGTTACGACGGAATCTATGGCTACACCTTC. It yields the protein CASSYDGIYGYTF.

The genes are TRBV6-5 and TRBJ1-5, with D possibly matching TRBD1 (6 bases). CDR1 and CDR2 from the germline V gene are MNHEY and SVGAGI. The V end was cut by 6 bases, the J end by 0 bases, with 9 bases between. The CDR3 totals 14 residues. CDR3 protein: CASRTGYSNQPQHF. CDR3 in DNA: TGTGCCAGCAGGACAGGCTATAGCAATCAGCCCCAGCATTTT.

This clone came up once. The rearrangement joins TRBV11-2 to TRBJ2-1, with 11 bases that match TRBD1. The V gene end was trimmed by 3 bases and the J gene end by 6 bases; junction bases not matched to a gene: 4. This CDR3 region has 15 residues. Germline V gene data show CDR1 as SGHAT and CDR2 as FQNNGV. The CDR3 nucleotides read TGTGCCAGCAGCTTGGACAGGGGGCCCTCCAATGAGCAGTTCTTC. Its protein is CASSLDRGPSNEQFF.

This clone was found once. This chain connects TRBV5-1 to TRBJ2-2; 8 positions match TRBD1. V shed 3 bases and J 3 bases; nucleotides not matched to a gene: 1. The germline CDR1 and CDR2 sequences are SGHRS and YFSETQ. This CDR3 is built from 14 residues. The CDR3 spells CASSSTGDTGELFF. In DNA, the CDR3 is TGCGCCAGCAGCTCGACAGGGGACACCGGGGAGCTGTTTTTT.

The genes are TRBV15 and TRBJ2-2; D is uncertain. CDR1 and CDR2 from the germline V gene are LNHNV and YYDKDF (reference sequence). V lost 1 base, J lost 4 bases, and 4 bases lay in between. CDR3 length: 13 amino acids. CDR3 DNA sequence: TGTGCCACCAGCAGAGCGGGCACCGGGGAGCTGTTTTTT. Its protein is CATSRAGTGELFF.

V usage is TRBV18 and J usage is TRBJ1-6; a possible D gene is TRBD1 (5 bases). This CDR3 contains 15 residues. Between the trimmed V and J ends, which lost 3 bases and 10 bases, there was a span of 16 bases. The germline V gene has CDR1 KGHSH and CDR2 LQKENI. CDR3 sequence (DNA): TGTGCCAGCTCACCCCTTGACAGCCCGGAATCACCCCTCCACTTT. Translated: CASSPLDSPESPLHF.

This chain uses TRBV7-9 with TRBJ1-1; D call uncertain. The germline gives CDR1 SEHNR, CDR2 FQNEAQ (reference sequence). The CDR3 is 14 amino acids. Trimming cost V 2 bases and J 0 bases, with 7 bases left between them. The CDR3 loop reads CASSLSRMNTEAFF. The CDR3 region has the DNA TGTGCCAGCAGCTTAAGTCGTATGAACACTGAAGCTTTCTTT.

V and J are TRBV4-2 and TRBJ2-5; 13 bases line up with TRBD2. V trimming: 0 bases; J trimming: 5 bases; junction bases outside the gene matches: 3. CDR3 size: 16 residues. Germline loops: CDR1 LGHNA, CDR2 YNFKEQ. DNA for the CDR3: TGTGCCAGCAGCCAAGATCCGACTAGCGGGGGGGAGACCCAGTACTTC. It translates to CASSQDPTSGGETQYF.

The chain employs TRBV19 and TRBJ2-5, with unresolved D. Trimming removed 6 bases at V and 0 bases at J, with 5 bases between. Germline loops: CDR1 LNHDA, CDR2 SQIVND (reference sequence). The CDR3 loop spans 12 amino acids. DNA of the CDR3: TGTGCCAGTAGGGGGAACCAAGAGACCCAGTACTTC. Translated, it gives CASRGNQETQYF.

The V gene is TRBV13, the J gene TRBJ2-1, with TRBD2 matching 8 bases. The CDR3 has 14 amino acids. From germline, CDR1 is PRHDT and CDR2 FYEKMQ (reference sequence). With V trimmed by 3 bases and J by 7 bases, 5 bases remained unmatched. CDR3 DNA: TGTGCCAGCAGCTTGGGCGGGGGGCGGAATGAGCAGTTCTTC. Protein product: CASSLGGGRNEQFF. The full variable domain, in which reference TRBV13 and TRBJ2-1 provide the parts outside the CDR3, is AAGVIQSPRHLIKEKRETATLKCYPIPRHDTVYWYQQGPGQDPQFLISFYEKMQSDKGSIPDRFSAQQFSDYHSELNMSSLELGDSALYFCASSLGGGRNEQFFGPGTRLTVL.

This clone came up once. The chain has TRBV6-5 and TRBJ1-6, with TRBD1 identical over 10 bases. The CDR3 extends over 14 amino acids. After removal of 6 bases from V and 10 bases from J, the junction contained 6 bases not matched to a gene. Germline V gene data show CDR1 as MNHEY and CDR2 as SVGAGI. The DNA of the CDR3 is TGTGCCAGCAGCAGGGACAGGGGAAACTCACCCCTCCACTTT. Translating gives CASSRDRGNSPLHF.

This chain joins TRBV2 and TRBJ1-4; D unclear. The CDR3 runs 13 residues. The V end lost 1 base, the J end lost 4 bases, and 4 bases lay between the germline ends. Germline V lookup: CDR1 SNHLY, CDR2 FYNNEI. CDR3 residues: CASSEESNEKLFF. The CDR3 DNA is TGTGCCAGCAGTGAAGAGAGTAATGAAAAACTGTTTTTT.

The chain is built from TRBV12-3 or TRBV12-4 and TRBJ2-5; tentatively, D is TRBD1 (7 bases). Deletions cut 4 bases from V and 6 bases from J, with 12 bases between. This CDR3 comprises 13 residues. The DNA for the CDR3 is TGTGCCAGCAGTTCCAGGGGGGTTCAGACCCAGTACTTC. This gives the protein CASSSRGVQTQYF.

In its sample, this clone was seen a few times. V and J are TRBV30 and TRBJ2-7, with D tentatively TRBD2 (6 bases). V gave up 0 bases and J gave up 6 bases, with 24 bases separating them. The CDR3 totals 17 residues. Germline V gene lookup returns CDR1 GTSNPN and CDR2 SVGIG (reference sequence). CDR3 DNA sequence: TGTGCCTGGAGTGTACCCCACCTCGGGACTTCCCCTTCCGAGCAGTACTTC. It translates to CAWSVPHLGTSPSEQYF.

The chain combines TRBV6-5 with TRBJ2-6, with no clear D. Trimming shortened V by 0 bases and J by 1 base, and 4 bases separated the two germline ends. This CDR3 has 15 residues. Germline V gene lookup returns CDR1 MNHEY and CDR2 SVGAGI. The CDR3 here is CASSYSPSGANVLTF. The CDR3, as DNA: TGTGCCAGCAGTTACTCGCCTTCTGGGGCCAACGTCCTGACTTTC.

The J gene is TRBJ2-7, the V gene TRBV4-1; D may be TRBD2 (7 bases). With 0 bases removed from V and 2 bases from J, the gap between germline ends came to 11 bases. Germline lookup yields CDR1 MGHRA and CDR2 YSYEKL. The CDR3 covers 15 residues. The CDR3: CASSQDAGAPYEQYF. For the CDR3, the DNA is TGCGCCAGCAGCCAAGATGCGGGGGCCCCCTACGAGCAGTACTTC.

CDR3: CASSQEEQGDSPLHF. CDR3 sequence (DNA): TGTGCCAGCAGCCAAGAAGAGCAGGGGGATTCACCCCTCCACTTT. The chain uses TRBV3-1 (or the pseudogene TRBV3-2) and TRBJ1-6, with 7 positions matching TRBD1. The J segment lost 8 bases and the V segment lost 0 bases, leaving 4 bases of the junction unmatched. The germline gives CDR1 LGHDT, CDR2 YNNKEL (reference sequence). The CDR3 covers 15 residues.

The chain uses TRBV4-1 and TRBJ1-2, with D hard to call. Germline loops: CDR1 MGHRA, CDR2 YSYEKL. The CDR3 contains 14 residues. V was clipped by 1 base and J by 0 bases, with 6 bases between them. The CDR3 DNA follows: TGCGCCAGCAGCCAAGGAATAGCTAACTATGGCTACACCTTC. Its translation is CASSQGIANYGYTF.

This clone was detected only a few times. The chain couples TRBV5-4 to TRBJ2-7; 9 positions agree with TRBD1. The length of the CDR3 is 14 residues. With V trimmed by 1 base and J by 3 bases, 2 bases remained unmatched. CDR1 is SGHNT, CDR2 YYREEE, per germline (reference sequence). Written as DNA, the CDR3 is TGTGCCAGCAGCTTGACAGGGGGCGTCTACGAGCAGTACTTC. Translation gives CASSLTGGVYEQYF.